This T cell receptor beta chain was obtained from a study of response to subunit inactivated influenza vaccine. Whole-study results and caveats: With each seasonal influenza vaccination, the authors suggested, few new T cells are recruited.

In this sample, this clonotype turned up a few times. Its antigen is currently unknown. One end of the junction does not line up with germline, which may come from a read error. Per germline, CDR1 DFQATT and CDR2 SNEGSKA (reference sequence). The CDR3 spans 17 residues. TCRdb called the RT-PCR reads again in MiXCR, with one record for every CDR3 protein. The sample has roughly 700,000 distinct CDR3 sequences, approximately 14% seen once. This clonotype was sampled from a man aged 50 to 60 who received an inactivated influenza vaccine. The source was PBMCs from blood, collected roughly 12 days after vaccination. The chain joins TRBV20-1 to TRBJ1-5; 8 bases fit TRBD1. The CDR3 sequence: CSARGQGRWSSNQPQHF. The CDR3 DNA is TGCAGTGCAAGAGGACAGGGTCGGTGGTCGAGCAATCAGCCCCAGCATTTT.